These 23 T cell receptor beta chains share one sample of origin, sequenced in a study of shared clonotypes between healthy human individuals. TCRdb keeps only in-frame clones here, not all; method: immunoSEQ multiplex PCR. The profile shows around 440,000 clones, about 74% of them singletons. Specimen: PBMCs. The receptors shown here come from a woman aged 40 to 50 in good health. Some clones in this sample may be carry-over from other donors' samples.

About this clone itself: A read error is the likely source, as a far larger clone sits one nucleotide away. The V call is TRBV4-2, the J call TRBJ2-3, with 7 bases matching TRBD2. Germline CDR1 is LGHNA and CDR2 is YNFKEQ. Germline trimming cut 1 base from V and 4 bases from J; bases unmatched to any gene: 11. The CDR3 spans 17 residues. The CDR3 spells CASSQATSSEVADTQYF. The CDR3 DNA is TGTGCCAGCAGCCAAGCGACTAGCTCGGAAGTGGCAGATACGCAGTATTTT.

Worth noting for this clone: This sequence may be a read error, since a much larger clone differs from it by one base. This chain uses TRBV27 with TRBJ2-2, with TRBD2 matching 11 bases. With V trimmed by 4 bases and J by 5 bases, 9 bases remained unmatched. The CDR3 loop spans 17 amino acids. The germline CDR1 and CDR2 sequences are MNHEY and SMNVEV (reference sequence). Here the CDR3 reads CASSSPSGGRWTGELFF. For the CDR3, the DNA is TGTGCCAGCAGTTCCCCTAGCGGGGGGAGGTGGACCGGGGAGCTGTTTTTT.

A note on this clone: A much larger clone differs from this one at a single base, so this may be a read error. Within the sample, other DNA sequences also encode this same CDR3. This rearrangement joins TRBV11-1 to TRBJ2-7; 9 bases line up with TRBD1. Per the germline V gene, CDR1 is SGHAT and CDR2 is FQDESV (reference sequence). The length of the CDR3 is 15 residues. This chain's CDR3 is CASSLGLGTGNEQYF. For the CDR3, the DNA is TGTGCCAGCAGCTTAGGTCTCGGGACAGGGAACGAGCAGTACTTT.

Concerning this clone: A read error may explain this, as a much larger clone is one base away. The rearrangement joins TRBV7-2 to TRBJ2-7; 8 nucleotides agree with TRBD1. This CDR3 comprises 14 residues. CDR1 is SGHTA and CDR2 is FQGNSA in the germline V gene. V shed 1 base, J shed 3 bases, and the junction held 2 bases outside the gene matches. The CDR3 spells CASSLGDRFYEQYF. CDR3 coding DNA: TGTGCCAGCAGCTTAGGGGACAGGTTCTACGAGCAGTACTTC.

V gene TRBV10-3 combines with J gene TRBJ2-1, with TRBD2 matching over 10 bases. The V gene end was trimmed by 8 bases and the J gene end by 6 bases; junction bases not matched to a gene: 7. CDR3 size: 14 residues. Germline V lookup: CDR1 ENHRY, CDR2 SYGVKD. The CDR3 spells CAIEGLAEINEQFF. The DNA for the CDR3 is TGTGCCATCGAAGGACTAGCGGAGATCAATGAGCAGTTCTTC.

CDR3 in amino acids: CSFRESGANVLTF. The DNA of the CDR3 is TGCAGCTTTCGGGAATCTGGGGCCAACGTCCTGACTTTC. The chain joins TRBV29-1 to TRBJ2-6, with a possible D match to TRBD2 (5 bases). The germline CDR1 and CDR2 sequences are SQVTM and ANQGSEA. The length of the CDR3 is 13 residues. Trimming left V 8 bases short and J 1 base short, with 9 bases between.

V gene TRBV19 combines with J gene TRBJ2-1; 11 bases fit TRBD2. J was trimmed by 0 bases and V by 8 bases; bases with no gene match: 12. The CDR3 is 18 amino acids. The germline gives CDR1 LNHDA, CDR2 SQIVND (reference sequence). The CDR3 spells CASCYLAGGKSSYNEQFF. In DNA form, the CDR3 reads TGTGCCAGTTGTTACCTAGCGGGGGGTAAGAGCTCCTACAATGAGCAGTTCTTC.

As DNA, the CDR3 is TGTGCCACCAGCAAAACAGGGGGGCCGGGGACTGAAGCTTTCTTT. Translated: CATSKTGGPGTEAFF. The rearrangement links TRBV15 to TRBJ1-1, with 8 bases fitting TRBD1. Germline-derived CDR1 and CDR2 are LNHNV and YYDKDF (reference sequence). V lost 4 bases, J lost 5 bases, and 9 bases stayed unmatched. The CDR3 is 15 residues long.

The chain uses TRBV18 and TRBJ1-5; D not resolved. The germline CDR1 and CDR2 sequences are KGHSH and LQKENI. V was clipped by 6 bases and J by 4 bases, with 13 bases between them. The CDR3 has 14 residues. Written as DNA, the CDR3 is TGTGCCAGCTCCCCCCAGGAGACTAATCAGCCCCAGCATTTT. It codes for CASSPQETNQPQHF. The full variable domain, with the rest looked up from reference TRBV18 and TRBJ1-5, is NAGVMQNPRHLVRRRGQEARLRCSPMKGHSHVYWYRQLPEEGLKFMVYLQKENIIDESGMPKERFSAEFPKEGPSILRIQQVVRGDSAAYFCASSPQETNQPQHFGDGTRLSIL.

J is TRBJ2-1 and V is TRBV28; 8 bases line up with TRBD1. Germline trimming cut 5 bases from V and 15 bases from J; bases unmatched to any gene: 6. Germline values: CDR1 MDHEN, CDR2 SYDVKM. The length of the CDR3 is 11 residues. The CDR3 region has the DNA TGTGCCAGCAGTACGGACAGGGTTCGGTTCTTC. Its translation: CASSTDRVRFF.

Remarks on this clone: With only one base between it and a far larger clone, this is likely a read error. The gene calls are TRBV6-5 and TRBJ2-7, with 8 bases aligning to TRBD1. The germline CDR1 and CDR2 sequences are MNHEY and SVGAGI. The CDR3 is made up of 15 amino acids. The DNA for the CDR3 is TGTGCCGGCAGTTACGCGGGGACAGGACTATACGAGCAGTACTTC. It yields the protein CAGSYAGTGLYEQYF.

The chain employs TRBV7-2 and TRBJ2-5; no reliable D call. Germline CDR1 SGHTA, CDR2 FQGNSA. Trimming left V 5 bases short and J 5 bases short, with 12 bases between. The length of the CDR3 is 13 residues. The CDR3 reads CASSPRISETQYF. DNA of the CDR3: TGTGCCAGCAGCCCCCGTATTTCGGAGACCCAGTACTTC.

The gene calls are TRBV7-9 and TRBJ1-1; 7 bases fit TRBD1. V trimming: 5 bases; J trimming: 9 bases; junction bases outside the gene matches: 6. The germline CDR1 and CDR2 sequences are SEHNR and FQNEAQ (reference sequence). This CDR3 is 12 amino acids long. CDR3 sequence: CASSLRDSQAFF. CDR3 nucleotide sequence: TGTGCCAGCAGCCTCCGGGACAGCCAAGCTTTCTTT. The entire variable domain, with the rest obtained from reference TRBV7-9 and TRBJ1-1, is as follows: DTGVSQNPRHKITKRGQNVTFRCDPISEHNRLYWYRQTLGQGPEFLTYFQNEAQLEKSRLLSDRFSAERPKGSFSTLEIQRTEQGDSAMYLCASSLRDSQAFFGQGTRLTVV.

The J gene is TRBJ2-7, the V gene TRBV14, with 7 bases fitting TRBD2. Germline V gives CDR1 SGHDN, CDR2 FVKESK. The CDR3 has 13 residues. V lost 0 bases to trimming and J lost 7 bases; unmatched junction nucleotides: 3. CDR3 loop: CASSQDWGGEQYF. The CDR3 DNA reads TGTGCCAGCAGCCAAGATTGGGGAGGGGAGCAGTACTTC. Based on the CDR3 plus reference TRBV14 and TRBJ2-7, the full variable domain is EAGVTQFPSHSVIEKGQTVTLRCDPISGHDNLYWYRRVMGKEIKFLLHFVKESKQDESGMPNNRFLAERTGGTYSTLKVQPAELEDSGVYFCASSQDWGGEQYFGPGTRLTVT.

V is TRBV9 and J is TRBJ2-3; TRBD2 matches at 9 bases. Germline V gives CDR1 SGDLS, CDR2 YYNGEE. The trim removed 5 bases at V and 2 bases at J, leaving 12 bases unmatched. CDR3 length: 17 residues. This CDR3 reads CASRPLPTSGLTDTQYF. CDR3 DNA sequence: TGTGCCAGCAGACCGCTCCCGACTAGCGGACTCACAGATACGCAGTATTTT.

The table lists this clone with many counts. This chain joins TRBV11-2 and TRBJ2-7; D gene ambiguous. The CDR3 sequence is 15 residues long. Per germline, CDR1 SGHAT and CDR2 FQNNGV. Deletions cut 0 bases from V and 0 bases from J, with 9 bases between. CDR3 coding DNA: TGTGCCAGCAGCTTAGATTATTCTATCTCCTACGAGCAGTACTTC. Its translation: CASSLDYSISYEQYF.

The chain combines TRBV18 with TRBJ1-5; TRBD1 aligns across 12 bases. Germline CDR1 is KGHSH and CDR2 is LQKENI. This CDR3 region has 21 residues. Trimming cost V 1 base and J 9 bases; bases outside gene matches: 22. In nucleotides, the CDR3 is TGTGCCAGCTCACCACAGAGACTTGCCGGGACAGGGGGCTCCAGATCGATGCCCCAGCATTTT. It specifies CASSPQRLAGTGGSRSMPQHF.

The rearrangement joins TRBV27 to TRBJ1-5, with D unclear. CDR3 length: 14 amino acids. Germline V gene data show CDR1 as MNHEY and CDR2 as SMNVEV (reference sequence). V lost 4 bases and J lost 13, with 20 bases in between. The CDR3 reads CASSSSTYFHAQHF. The DNA for the CDR3 is TGTGCCAGCAGTTCCTCCACCTATTTTCACGCGCAGCATTTT.

This clone was seen a single time. The chain employs TRBV19 and TRBJ1-5; possibly TRBD1 for D (5 bases). Trimming pared 9 bases from V and 6 bases from J, leaving 24 bases between. Germline V CDR1 and CDR2: LNHDA, SQIVND (reference sequence). This CDR3 has 16 amino acids. The CDR3 DNA reads TGTGCCAGCCTTTATAGTGGCAGGGTCATGGGTCAGCCCCAGCATTTT. Its protein is CASLYSGRVMGQPQHF.

This clone was counted once. A far larger clone is just one base off, so this is likely a read error. The rearrangement links TRBV4-1 to TRBJ2-5, with 7 bases aligning to TRBD1. V lost 5 bases, J lost 9 bases, and 18 bases stayed unmatched. The CDR3 covers 16 residues. CDR1 and CDR2 (germline): MGHRA, YSYEKL. The CDR3 loop reads CASSLSPLTGSGAQYF. CDR3 DNA: TGCGCCAGCAGCTTAAGCCCCTTGACAGGGAGTGGGGCCCAGTACTTC.

Comment on this clone: One base separates it from a far larger clone, so it is likely a read error. The chain uses TRBV30 and TRBJ2-2; D is possibly TRBD2 (6 bases). Per the germline V gene, CDR1 is GTSNPN and CDR2 is SVGIG (reference sequence). The CDR3 length is 14 residues. The CDR3 bases are TGTGCCTGGAGTGCCCAGCCCCGGGGCGGGGAGCTGCTTTTT. This gives the protein CAWSAQPRGGELLF. Together with reference TRBV30 and TRBJ2-2, the CDR3 gives the full variable domain: SQTIHQWPATLVQPVGSPLSLECTVEGTSNPNLYWYRQAAGRGLQLLFYSVGIGQISSEVPQNLSASRPQDRQFILSSKKLLLSDSGFYLCAWSAQPRGGELLFGEGSRLTVL.

The chain combines TRBV9 with TRBJ2-5; TRBD2 matches 9 bases. Germline-derived CDR1 and CDR2 are SGDLS and YYNGEE. The CDR3 is 16 residues long. V lost 4 bases and J lost 3; bases outside the gene matches: 10. CDR3 nucleotides: TGTGCCAGCAGCAACCCGGGGGTAGCGGGAGAAGAGACCCAGTACTTC. It is translated as CASSNPGVAGEETQYF. Full variable domain (outside the CDR3, taken from reference TRBV9 and TRBJ2-5): DSGVTQTPKHLITATGQRVTLRCSPRSGDLSVYWYQQSLDQGLQFLIQYYNGEERAKGNILERFSAQQFPDLHSELNLSSLELGDSALYFCASSNPGVAGEETQYFGPGTRLLVL.

The V and J genes are TRBV28 and TRBJ2-2; 7 bases fit TRBD2. This CDR3 comprises 17 residues. CDR1 and CDR2 from the germline V gene are MDHEN and SYDVKM. V lost 2 bases and J lost 7; bases outside the gene matches: 13. The CDR3 DNA reads TGTGCCAGCAGTTTAGGGTCTAGCGGAGCCCCCGGCGGGGAGCTGTTTTTT. Amino acid sequence: CASSLGSSGAPGGELFF.